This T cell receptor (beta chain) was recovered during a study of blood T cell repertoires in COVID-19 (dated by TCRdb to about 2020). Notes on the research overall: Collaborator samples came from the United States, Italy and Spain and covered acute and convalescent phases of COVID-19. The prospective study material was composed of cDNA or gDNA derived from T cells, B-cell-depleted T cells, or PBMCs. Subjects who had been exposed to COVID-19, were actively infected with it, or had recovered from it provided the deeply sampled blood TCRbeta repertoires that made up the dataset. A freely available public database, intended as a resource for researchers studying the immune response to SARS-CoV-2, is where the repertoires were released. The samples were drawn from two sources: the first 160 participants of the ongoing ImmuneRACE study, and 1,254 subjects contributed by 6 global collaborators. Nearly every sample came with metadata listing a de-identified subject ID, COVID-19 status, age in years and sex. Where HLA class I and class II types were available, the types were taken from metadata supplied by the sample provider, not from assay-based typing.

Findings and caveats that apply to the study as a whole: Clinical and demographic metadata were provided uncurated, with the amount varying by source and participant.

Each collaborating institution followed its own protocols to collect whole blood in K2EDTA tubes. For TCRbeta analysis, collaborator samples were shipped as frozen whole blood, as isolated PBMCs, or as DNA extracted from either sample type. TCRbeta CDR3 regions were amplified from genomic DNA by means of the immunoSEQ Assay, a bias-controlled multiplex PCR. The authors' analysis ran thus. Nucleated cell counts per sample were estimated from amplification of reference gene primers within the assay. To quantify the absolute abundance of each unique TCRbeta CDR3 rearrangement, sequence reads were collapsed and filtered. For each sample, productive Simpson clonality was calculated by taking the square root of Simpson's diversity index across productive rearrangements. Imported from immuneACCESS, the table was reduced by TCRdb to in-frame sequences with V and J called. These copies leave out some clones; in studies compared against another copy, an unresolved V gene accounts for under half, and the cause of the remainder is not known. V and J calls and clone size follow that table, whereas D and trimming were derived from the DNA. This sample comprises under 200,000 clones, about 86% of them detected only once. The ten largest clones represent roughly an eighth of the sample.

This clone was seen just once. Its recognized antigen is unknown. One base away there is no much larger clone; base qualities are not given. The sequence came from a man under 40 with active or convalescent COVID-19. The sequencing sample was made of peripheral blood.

The encoded CDR3 is CASSYDLSRVGDTQYF. The nucleotides read TGTGCCAGCAGTTACGATCTCAGCCGGGTCGGGGATACGCAGTATTTT. The chain employs TRBV6-5 and TRBJ2-3; the D gene is not confidently resolved. The germline V gene gives CDR1 as MNHEY and CDR2 as SVGAGI. Cut back by 2 bases and 6 bases, the V and J ends lie 18 bases apart. Including cysteine and phenylalanine, the CDR3 has 16 amino acids. The retained sequence is limited to the CDR3, 48 bases, with the frame set at the first base.